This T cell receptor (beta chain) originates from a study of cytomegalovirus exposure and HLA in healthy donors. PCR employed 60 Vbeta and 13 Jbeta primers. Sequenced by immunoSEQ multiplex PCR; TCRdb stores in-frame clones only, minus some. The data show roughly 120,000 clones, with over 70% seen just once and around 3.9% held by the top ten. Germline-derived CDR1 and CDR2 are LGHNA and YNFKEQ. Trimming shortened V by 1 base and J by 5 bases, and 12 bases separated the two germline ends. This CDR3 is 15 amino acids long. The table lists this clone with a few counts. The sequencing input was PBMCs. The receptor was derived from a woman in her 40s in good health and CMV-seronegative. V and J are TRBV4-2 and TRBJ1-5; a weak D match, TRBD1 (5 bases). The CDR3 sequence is CASSQGGLGYQPQHF. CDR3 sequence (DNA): TGTGCCAGCAGCCAAGGGGGACTCGGATATCAGCCCCAGCATTTT.